These 16 T cell receptor beta chains originate from one sample sequenced in a study of T cell responses to AZD1222 COVID-19 vaccine. Sequencing was performed with immunoSEQ multiplex PCR; in TCRdb, only in-frame clones are kept and a portion is missing. The sample has 150,000 or so clones; 90% to 95% are singletons. Here the sequenced sample was peripheral blood, taken on day 0 of AZD1222 vaccination. The receptors derive from an adult in good health.

The J gene is TRBJ2-5, the V gene TRBV10-1; possibly TRBD2 for D (5 bases). This CDR3 has 15 residues. V lost 0 bases and J 5 bases, leaving 13 bases between the germline ends. Looked up from germline, CDR1 is WNHNN and CDR2 is SYGVQD (reference sequence). Written as DNA, the CDR3 is TGCGCCAGCAGTGAGTCAGCGGAGGCGTGGGAGACCCAGTACTTC. Amino acids: CASSESAEAWETQYF.

The chain combines TRBV23-1 with TRBJ2-7, with D uncertain. TRBV23-1 is treated as an ORF (open reading frame) with a function not yet certain. This CDR3 has 15 residues. V was pared by 0 bases and J by 2 bases, with 11 bases between. The CDR3 DNA follows: TGCGCCAGCAGTCAATCGACGGATCTCCCCTACGAGCAGTACTTC. Amino acids: CASSQSTDLPYEQYF.

The chain links TRBV7-2 to TRBJ1-2, with D uncertain. This CDR3 has 17 amino acids. CDR1 and CDR2 (germline): SGHTA, FQGNSA. V was trimmed by 0 bases and J by 3 bases, leaving 17 bases between them. This CDR3 reads CASSLATEVPWDYGYTF. In DNA, the CDR3 is TGTGCCAGCAGCTTAGCCACGGAGGTTCCCTGGGACTATGGCTACACCTTC.

This chain connects TRBV3-1 (or the pseudogene TRBV3-2) to TRBJ1-1; possibly TRBD1 for D (5 bases). Germline V gives CDR1 LGHDT, CDR2 YNNKEL (reference sequence). The CDR3 has 13 residues. Trimming took 1 base from V and 5 from J, leaving 8 bases between them. CDR3 coding DNA: TGTGCCAGCAGCCAAGTCGACAGTACTGAAGCTTTCTTT. Residues: CASSQVDSTEAFF.

The chain links TRBV6-2 or TRBV6-3 to TRBJ2-7; 8 bases align to TRBD1. The CDR3 covers 14 residues. V gave up 6 bases and J gave up 5 bases; unmatched junction bases: 9. CDR1 and CDR2 (germline): MNHEY, SVGEGT. The CDR3, as DNA: TGTGCCAGCAGACCTGACAGGGGCCCCAACGAGCAGTACTTC. The encoded protein is CASRPDRGPNEQYF.

CDR3 coding DNA: TGTGCCAGCAGCCAGAGGGCCGGCAACACTGAAGCTTTCTTT. Translated, it gives CASSQRAGNTEAFF. This sequence joins TRBV9 and TRBJ1-1; D remains ambiguous. CDR3 length: 14 amino acids. The germline CDR1 and CDR2 sequences are SGDLS and YYNGEE. V shed 4 bases and J shed 2 bases, with 12 bases lying between them. The full variable domain, with the rest looked up from reference TRBV9 and TRBJ1-1, is DSGVTQTPKHLITATGQRVTLRCSPRSGDLSVYWYQQSLDQGLQFLIQYYNGEERAKGNILERFSAQQFPDLHSELNLSSLELGDSALYFCASSQRAGNTEAFFGQGTRLTVV.

The chain recombines TRBV5-6 with TRBJ2-3, with D possibly being TRBD1 (5 bases). V gave up 2 bases and J gave up 2 bases, with 12 bases separating them. The CDR3 has 15 residues. Germline lookup yields CDR1 SGHDT and CDR2 YYEEEE. CDR3 sequence: CASSFWAGITDTQYF. CDR3 nucleotide sequence: TGTGCCAGCAGCTTCTGGGCAGGGATCACAGATACGCAGTATTTT. The whole variable domain, filled in from reference TRBV5-6 and TRBJ2-3, reads DAGVTQSPTHLIKTRGQQVTLRCSPKSGHDTVSWYQQALGQGPQFIFQYYEEEERQRGNFPDRFSGHQFPNYSSELNVNALLLGDSALYLCASSFWAGITDTQYFGPGTRLTVL.

This rearrangement joins TRBV27 to TRBJ1-6; 7 bases line up with TRBD1. Germline lookup yields CDR1 MNHEY and CDR2 SMNVEV (reference sequence). J was trimmed by 7 bases and V by 5 bases; bases with no gene match: 5. The CDR3 is 14 residues long. CDR3 nucleotides: TGTGCCAGCAGTCGGGACAGCCTAAATTCACCCCTCCACTTT. This sequence encodes CASSRDSLNSPLHF.

The CDR3 DNA is TGCGCCAGCAGCCAAGATCATAGGGGGGGCAGTGAAAAACTGTTTTTT. This gives the protein CASSQDHRGGSEKLFF. This chain joins TRBV4-3 and TRBJ1-4, with D perhaps TRBD1 (6 bases). There are 16 residues in the CDR3. Germline V lookup: CDR1 LGHNA, CDR2 YSLEER. V dropped 0 bases and J dropped 7 bases, with 15 bases sitting between them.

V gene TRBV12-3 or TRBV12-4 combines with J gene TRBJ2-1; D remains unclear. V dropped 3 bases and J dropped 4 bases, with 4 bases sitting between them. This CDR3 is 12 amino acids long. The CDR3 spells CASSFGYNEQFF. The CDR3 coding sequence is TGTGCCAGCAGTTTCGGGTACAATGAGCAGTTCTTC.

This rearrangement joins TRBV6-6 to TRBJ2-1; 9 bases line up with TRBD2. Germline V gene data show CDR1 as MNHNY and CDR2 as SVGAGI (reference sequence). The V gene end was trimmed by 0 bases and the J gene end by 6 bases; junction bases not matched to a gene: 6. This CDR3 spans 16 amino acids. The CDR3 is CASSYSSGSGANEQFF. CDR3 in DNA: TGTGCCAGCAGTTACTCTAGCGGGAGTGGGGCCAATGAGCAGTTCTTC.

V gene TRBV27 combines with J gene TRBJ2-1, with TRBD2 matching 8 bases. The CDR3 totals 15 residues. V lost 7 bases, J lost 0 bases, and 5 bases stayed unmatched. Germline CDR1 MNHEY, CDR2 SMNVEV (reference sequence). The CDR3 reads CASTRSGSSYNEQFF. The CDR3 DNA sequence: TGTGCCAGCACCAGGAGCGGGAGCTCCTACAATGAGCAGTTCTTC.

The chain links TRBV4-3 to TRBJ2-3; D is undetermined. V was pared by 1 base and J by 2 bases, with 7 bases between. The germline V gene encodes CDR1 LGHNA and CDR2 YSLEER. This CDR3 spans 14 amino acids. The CDR3 here is CASSQGLDTDTQYF. CDR3 coding DNA: TGCGCCAGCAGCCAAGGACTGGACACAGATACGCAGTATTTT.

In the case of this clone: Other DNA sequences in the sample encode the same CDR3. The rearrangement links TRBV9 to TRBJ1-1, with D unclear. CDR3 length equals 14 residues. The V gene's germline CDR1 is SGDLS and CDR2 YYNGEE. The V gene lost 0 bases and the J gene lost 1 base, with 7 bases spanning the gap. The DNA of the CDR3 is TGTGCCAGCAGCGTAGCATCAGCGAACACTGAAGCTTTCTTT. Residues: CASSVASANTEAFF.

The chain employs TRBV9 and TRBJ2-2, with D unclear. V lost 4 bases to trimming and J lost 6 bases, with 7 bases between them. Germline CDR1 reads SGDLS; CDR2 reads YYNGEE. This CDR3 comprises 12 residues. CDR3 in DNA: TGTGCCAGCAGCCCTCTCGCCGGGGAGCTGTTTTTT. It translates to CASSPLAGELFF.

The chain couples TRBV6-5 to TRBJ1-3; weak D call: TRBD1 (5 bases). The CDR3 totals 14 residues. V shed 0 bases and J shed 4 bases, with 7 bases lying between them. Per germline, CDR1 MNHEY and CDR2 SVGAGI. The CDR3 loop reads CASSYSGGGNTIYF. CDR3 DNA sequence: TGTGCCAGCAGTTACTCGGGGGGAGGAAACACCATATATTTT.